A single sample is the source of the 9 T cell receptor beta chains below, sequenced in a study of human T cells and chemical hapten exposure. Total RNA was isolated from whole blood that had not been fractionated. TCRdb processed the 5' RACE reads anew with MiXCR; each CDR3 protein has one entry. The table has under 85,000 distinct CDR3 sequences, less than 9.5% seen once. The receptors were gathered from a male donor in good health.

V and J are TRBV18 and TRBJ2-5, with D possibly being TRBD1 (5 bases). Germline CDR1 and CDR2: KGHSH and LQKENI. V dropped 3 bases and J dropped 2 bases, with 7 bases sitting between them. The CDR3 has 13 residues. CDR3 in DNA: TGTGCCAGCTCACCCGACAGACAAGAGACCCAGTACTTC. Protein sequence: CASSPDRQETQYF.

There are many counts of this clonotype. The genes are TRBV29-1 and TRBJ1-1; D uncertain. This CDR3 is 16 amino acids long. V lost 2 bases to trimming and J lost 4 bases, with 20 bases between them. Germline V gene lookup returns CDR1 SQVTM and CDR2 ANQGSEA. Here the CDR3 DNA reads TGCAGCGTTGAACCGCCGACGTGGAGCCCCTCCACTGAAGCTTTCTTT. As protein: CSVEPPTWSPSTEAFF.

This clonotype was counted at least ten times. The chain is built from TRBV14 and TRBJ2-5; a weak D match, TRBD2 (6 bases). The germline V gene has CDR1 SGHDN and CDR2 FVKESK. CDR3 length equals 13 residues. V lost 9 bases to trimming and J lost 10 bases, with 21 bases between them. The CDR3 DNA follows: TGTGCCAGTGGAGGGCCACTCCCCAGCGGCCAGTACTTC. Protein sequence: CASGGPLPSGQYF.

This clonotype came up many times. The rearrangement uses TRBV12-3 or TRBV12-4 and TRBJ2-1; 10 bases agree with TRBD1. J was trimmed by 3 bases and V by 6 bases; bases with no gene match: 11. CDR3 length: 17 amino acids. The CDR3 region has the DNA TGTGCCAGCAGCCAGTGGGTCGGGACAGGGGTCTACAATGAGCAGTTCTTC. Its protein is CASSQWVGTGVYNEQFF.

This clonotype was counted ten times or more. V is TRBV20-1 and J is TRBJ2-3, with D unclear. Per the germline V gene, CDR1 is DFQATT and CDR2 is SNEGSKA (reference sequence). The length of the CDR3 is 14 residues. V lost 0 bases to trimming and J lost 0 bases, with 7 bases between them. The CDR3 loop is CSARDVASTDTQYF. The CDR3 region has the DNA TGCAGTGCTAGAGATGTTGCGAGCACAGATACGCAGTATTTT.

The table lists this clonotype with many counts. This chain links TRBV25-1 with TRBJ2-5; no clear D gene. Germline V gene data show CDR1 as MGHDK and CDR2 as SYGVNS. The CDR3 loop spans 8 amino acids. The V end was cut by 10 bases, the J end by 3 bases, with 0 bases between. In nucleotides, the CDR3 is TGTGCCAAAGAGACCCAGTACTTC. This gives the protein CAKETQYF.

There are many counts of this clonotype. The gene calls are TRBV10-3 and TRBJ1-2; 10 bases are shared with TRBD1. This CDR3 region has 13 residues. V lost 10 bases to trimming and J lost 5 bases; unmatched junction nucleotides: 7. Per germline, CDR1 ENHRY and CDR2 SYGVKD. CDR3 loop: CATAGTGEYGYTF. The CDR3 coding sequence is TGTGCCACCGCCGGGACAGGGGAATATGGCTACACCTTC.

The genes are TRBV28 and TRBJ1-1; a possible D gene is TRBD1 (5 bases). The CDR3 has 11 amino acids. The ends were cut back, 5 bases at V and 11 bases at J, with 12 bases in the middle. Germline CDR1 reads MDHEN; CDR2 reads SYDVKM. CDR3 region: CASSHRGEAFF. CDR3 sequence (DNA): TGTGCCAGCAGTCATCGGGGGGAGGCTTTCTTT. The whole variable domain, remainder taken from reference TRBV28 and TRBJ1-1, is DVKVTQSSRYLVKRTGEKVFLECVQDMDHENMFWYRQDPGLGLRLIYFSYDVKMKEKGDIPEGYSVSREKKERFSLILESASTNQTSMYLCASSHRGEAFFGQGTRLTVV.

This sequence joins TRBV6-5 and TRBJ1-6, with TRBD1 matching over 8 bases. The CDR3 extends over 15 amino acids. Trimming took 4 bases from V and 8 from J; bases not matched to a gene: 7. Germline V lookup: CDR1 MNHEY, CDR2 SVGAGI. For the CDR3, the DNA is TGTGCCAGCAGTTCAACCGGGACAGGTGATTCACCCCTCCACTTT. Translated, it gives CASSSTGTGDSPLHF.